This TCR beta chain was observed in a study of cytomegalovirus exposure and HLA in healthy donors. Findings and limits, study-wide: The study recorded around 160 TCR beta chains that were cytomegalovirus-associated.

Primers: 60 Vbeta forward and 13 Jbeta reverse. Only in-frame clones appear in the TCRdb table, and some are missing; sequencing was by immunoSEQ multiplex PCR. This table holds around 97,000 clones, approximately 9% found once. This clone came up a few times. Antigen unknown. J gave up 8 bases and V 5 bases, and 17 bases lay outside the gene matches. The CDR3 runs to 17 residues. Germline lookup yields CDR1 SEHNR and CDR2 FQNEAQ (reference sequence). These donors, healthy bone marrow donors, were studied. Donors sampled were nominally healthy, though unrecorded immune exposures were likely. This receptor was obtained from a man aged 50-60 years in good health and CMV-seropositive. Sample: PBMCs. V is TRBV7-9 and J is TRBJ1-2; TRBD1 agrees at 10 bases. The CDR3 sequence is CASSPRTGGNFQYGYTF. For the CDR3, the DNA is TGTGCCAGCAGCCCCAGGACAGGGGGAAACTTTCAGTACGGCTACACCTTC.